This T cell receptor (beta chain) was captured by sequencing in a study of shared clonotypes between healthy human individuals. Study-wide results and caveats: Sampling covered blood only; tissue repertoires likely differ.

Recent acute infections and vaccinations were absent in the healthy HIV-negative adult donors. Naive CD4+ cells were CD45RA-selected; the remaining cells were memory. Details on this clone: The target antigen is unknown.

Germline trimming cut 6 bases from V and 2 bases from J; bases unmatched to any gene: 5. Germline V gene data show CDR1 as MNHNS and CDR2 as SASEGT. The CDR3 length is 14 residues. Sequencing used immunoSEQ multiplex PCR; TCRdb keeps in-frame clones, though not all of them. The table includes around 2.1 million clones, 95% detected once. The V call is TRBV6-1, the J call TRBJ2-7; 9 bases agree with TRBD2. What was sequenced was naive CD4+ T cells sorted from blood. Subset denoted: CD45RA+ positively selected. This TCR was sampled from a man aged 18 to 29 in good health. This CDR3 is CASRNLAGPYEQYF. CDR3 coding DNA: TGTGCCAGCAGAAATCTAGCGGGGCCCTACGAGCAGTACTTC.